This T cell receptor beta chain was recovered during a study of T cells in Graves' hyperthyroidism and ophthalmopathy. V was shortened by 5 bases and J by 11 bases, with 12 bases between the two germline ends. Germline CDR1 LNHDA, CDR2 SQIVND (reference sequence). The CDR3 spans 11 residues. The study, taken as a whole, reports: Clonotypes that were expanded in thyroid above 0.001 mostly appeared in blood too. Ophthalmopathy cases were set apart from stable hyperthyroidism by a 13 V-J model. Model predictions of ophthalmopathy came a median about six months before onset.

Patients were excluded for uncontrolled infection, other autoimmune disease, pregnancy or lactation. TCR beta CDR3 sequences were amplified from RNA transcripts. Carried out on the TCR CDR3, a first-round RT-PCR used the HTBI primer set. TCRdb itself ran the multiplex PCR reads through MiXCR, one entry per CDR3 protein. The sample lists roughly 710,000 distinct CDR3 sequences; roughly 32% were seen once. This clonotype turned up a few times. Its antigen is not identified. This receptor was obtained from a woman aged 40 to 50 with Graves' hyperthyroidism. Material: blood. The rearrangement uses TRBV19 and TRBJ1-1; D is undetermined. CDR3 in amino acids: CASSSHLGAFF. In nucleotides, the CDR3 is TGTGCCAGTAGTTCCCACTTGGGCGCTTTCTTT.